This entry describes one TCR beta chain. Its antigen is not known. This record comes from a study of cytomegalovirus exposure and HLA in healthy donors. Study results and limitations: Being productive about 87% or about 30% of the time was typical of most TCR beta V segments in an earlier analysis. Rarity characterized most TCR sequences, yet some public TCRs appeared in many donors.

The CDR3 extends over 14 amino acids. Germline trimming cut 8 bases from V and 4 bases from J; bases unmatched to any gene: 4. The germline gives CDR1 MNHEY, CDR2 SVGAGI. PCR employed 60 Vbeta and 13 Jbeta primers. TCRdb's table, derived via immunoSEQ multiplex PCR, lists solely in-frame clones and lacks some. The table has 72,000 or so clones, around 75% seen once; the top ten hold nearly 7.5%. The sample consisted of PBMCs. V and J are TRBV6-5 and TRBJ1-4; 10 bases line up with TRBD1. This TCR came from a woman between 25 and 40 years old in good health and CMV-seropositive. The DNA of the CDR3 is TGTGCCAGCGGGGGACAGGGGTTTAATGAAAAACTGTTTTTT. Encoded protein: CASGGQGFNEKLFF.